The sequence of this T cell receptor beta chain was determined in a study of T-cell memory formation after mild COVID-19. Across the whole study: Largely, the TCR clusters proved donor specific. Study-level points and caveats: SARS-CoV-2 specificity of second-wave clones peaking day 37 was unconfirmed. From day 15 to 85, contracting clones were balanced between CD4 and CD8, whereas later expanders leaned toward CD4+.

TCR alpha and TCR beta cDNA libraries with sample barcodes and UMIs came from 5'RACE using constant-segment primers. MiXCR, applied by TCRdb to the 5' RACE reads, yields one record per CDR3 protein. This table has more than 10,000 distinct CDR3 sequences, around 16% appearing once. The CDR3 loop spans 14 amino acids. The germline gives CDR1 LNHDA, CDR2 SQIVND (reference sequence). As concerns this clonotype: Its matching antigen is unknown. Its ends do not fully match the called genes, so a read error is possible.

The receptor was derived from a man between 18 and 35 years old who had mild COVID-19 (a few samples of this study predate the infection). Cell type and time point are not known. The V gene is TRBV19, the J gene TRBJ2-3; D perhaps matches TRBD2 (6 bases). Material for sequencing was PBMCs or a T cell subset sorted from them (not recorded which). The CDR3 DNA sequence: TGTGACAGTGGGGACGGGCCCGCGGGGGATACGCAGTATTTT. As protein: CDSGDGPAGDTQYF. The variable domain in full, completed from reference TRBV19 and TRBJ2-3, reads DGGITQSPKYLFRKEGQNVTLSCEQNLNHDAMYWYRQDPGQGLRLIYYSQIVNDFQKGDIAEGYSVSREKKESFPLTVTSAQKNPTAFYLCDSGDGPAGDTQYFGPGTRLTVL.